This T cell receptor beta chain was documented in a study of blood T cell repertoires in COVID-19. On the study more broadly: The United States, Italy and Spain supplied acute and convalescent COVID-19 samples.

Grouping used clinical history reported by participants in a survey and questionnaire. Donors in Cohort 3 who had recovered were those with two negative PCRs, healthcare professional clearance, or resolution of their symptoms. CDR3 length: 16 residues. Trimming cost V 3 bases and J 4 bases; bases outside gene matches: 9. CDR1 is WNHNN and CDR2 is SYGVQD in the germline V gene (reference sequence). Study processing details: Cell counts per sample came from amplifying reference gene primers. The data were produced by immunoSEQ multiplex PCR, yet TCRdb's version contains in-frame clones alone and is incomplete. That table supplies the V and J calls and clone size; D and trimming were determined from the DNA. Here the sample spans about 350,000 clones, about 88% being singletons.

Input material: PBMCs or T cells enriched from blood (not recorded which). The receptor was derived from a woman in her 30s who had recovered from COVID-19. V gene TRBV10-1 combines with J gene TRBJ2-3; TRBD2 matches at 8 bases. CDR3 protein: CASSERTSGGSDTQYF. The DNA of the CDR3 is TGCGCCAGCAGTGAACGGACCAGCGGGGGCTCAGATACGCAGTATTTT.